Below, 27 T cell receptor beta chains from the same sample are listed, as sequenced in a study of beta chain features in type 1 diabetes (dated by TCRdb to between 2017 and 2018). To prepare the library, the immunoSEQ multiplex PCR assay was applied. The entire isolated RNA was reverse transcribed using the High Capacity cDNA Reverse Transcription Kit, and thus expressed TCRB transcripts were sequenced. What TCRdb holds here is the immuneACCESS table cut down to in-frame rearrangements. Part of the clones is not present; checked against another copy, under half of the missing clones reflect an unresolved V gene, and the others are unexplained. The sample table lists tens of thousands of clones, about 50% of them with a count of one. 2.6% of the sample is held by the ten biggest clonotypes. Antigens of these TCRs are unknown. What the research found in general, with its limitations: In all four CD4+ subsets, TCRB CDR3 length was moderately but significantly shorter in type 1 diabetes patients.

The sample taken for sequencing was Tregs from blood. This specimen's cell subset or site label, per the study, means: regulatory CD4+ T cells. The source of these receptors is a woman between 35 and 50 years old with type 1 diabetes.

This clone was picked up a small number of times. The chain joins TRBV7-9 to TRBJ2-4, with D tentatively TRBD1 (6 bases). V lost 4 bases to trimming and J lost 7 bases, with 8 bases between them. From germline, CDR1 is SEHNR and CDR2 FQNEAQ (reference sequence). This CDR3 comprises 12 residues. CDR3 DNA sequence: TGTGCCAGCAGCTCGCAGGGGAACATTCAGTACTTC. It specifies CASSSQGNIQYF. Using reference TRBV7-9 and TRBJ2-4 for the parts outside the CDR3, the full variable domain is DTGVSQNPRHKITKRGQNVTFRCDPISEHNRLYWYRQTLGQGPEFLTYFQNEAQLEKSRLLSDRFSAERPKGSFSTLEIQRTEQGDSAMYLCASSSQGNIQYFGAGTRLSVL.

This chain connects TRBV11-2 to TRBJ1-6; TRBD1 might be the D (5 bases). The germline gives CDR1 SGHAT, CDR2 FQNNGV. This CDR3 region has 14 residues. V lost 1 base to trimming and J lost 15 bases, with 16 bases between them. CDR3 residues: CASSLVQGSRRLHF. In DNA form, the CDR3 reads TGTGCCAGCAGCTTAGTCCAGGGCTCCAGACGCCTCCACTTT.

The DNA for the CDR3 is TGTGCCAGCAGCTTGACTAGCGGGAGCGATGAGCAGTTCTTC. Protein: CASSLTSGSDEQFF. The rearrangement links TRBV7-9 to TRBJ2-1, with 12 bases lining up with TRBD2. Germline values: CDR1 SEHNR, CDR2 FQNEAQ (reference sequence). This CDR3 has 14 residues. Losses at the gene ends were 3 bases for V and 8 bases for J; bases not matched to a gene: 2. Supplemented by reference TRBV7-9 and TRBJ2-1, the full variable domain reads DTGVSQNPRHKITKRGQNVTFRCDPISEHNRLYWYRQTLGQGPEFLTYFQNEAQLEKSRLLSDRFSAERPKGSFSTLEIQRTEQGDSAMYLCASSLTSGSDEQFFGPGTRLTVL.

This clone ranks as medium-sized. The V call is TRBV7-2, the J call TRBJ1-5; 8 nucleotides align to TRBD1. Germline V gene data show CDR1 as SGHTA and CDR2 as FQGNSA. The CDR3 covers 15 residues. V lost 5 bases and J lost 4; bases outside the gene matches: 7. CDR3 amino acids: CASSPRTGTNQPQHF. The DNA for the CDR3 is TGTGCCAGCAGCCCCCGGACAGGGACTAATCAGCCCCAGCATTTT.

The rearrangement joins TRBV5-1 to TRBJ1-1; a weak D match, TRBD1 (5 bases). The CDR3 sequence is 13 residues long. V lost 4 bases, J lost 11 bases, and 18 bases lay in between. The germline CDR1 and CDR2 sequences are SGHRS and YFSETQ. The CDR3 here is CASSVTPGGGAFF. The DNA of the CDR3 is TGCGCCAGCAGCGTCACGCCGGGCGGGGGGGCTTTCTTT.

This clone showed up many times. V gene TRBV18 combines with J gene TRBJ2-1; 7 positions agree with TRBD2. V was pared by 3 bases and J by 0 bases, with 5 bases of the junction left unmatched. The CDR3 extends over 16 amino acids. Germline CDR1 is KGHSH and CDR2 is LQKENI. The CDR3 spells CASSPRERDSYNEQFF. CDR3 DNA sequence: TGTGCCAGCTCACCCCGAGAGCGGGACTCCTACAATGAGCAGTTCTTC.

The V call is TRBV7-2, the J call TRBJ1-2; 11 bases match TRBD1. The CDR3 has 15 residues. Looked up from germline, CDR1 is SGHTA and CDR2 is FQGNSA. The V and J ends lost 5 bases and 4 bases, in that order; junction bases with no gene match: 6. In nucleotides, the CDR3 is TGTGCCAGCAGCCTCCGGACAGGGGGCGTCTATGGCTACACCTTC. It codes for CASSLRTGGVYGYTF.

This clone was recorded a few times. The chain uses TRBV28 and TRBJ1-1; D gene uncertain. Germline lookup yields CDR1 MDHEN and CDR2 SYDVKM. The V end was cut by 4 bases, the J end by 4 bases, with 19 bases between. CDR3 size: 16 residues. The CDR3 loop reads CASSSYSRGRSTEAFF. The CDR3 region has the DNA TGTGCCAGCAGTTCCTATAGCCGGGGTAGGTCCACTGAAGCTTTCTTT.

The chain joins TRBV28 to TRBJ2-7; TRBD2 is a possible D gene (5 bases). The CDR3 contains 13 residues. Germline values: CDR1 MDHEN, CDR2 SYDVKM. V was pared by 2 bases and J by 6 bases, with 11 bases between. This chain's CDR3 is CASSLVGVGEQYF. For the CDR3, the DNA is TGTGCCAGCAGTTTAGTCGGGGTGGGCGAGCAGTACTTC.

A few counts support this clone. V gene TRBV5-1 combines with J gene TRBJ1-5; no definite D call. The CDR3 spans 13 residues. Germline V gives CDR1 SGHRS, CDR2 YFSETQ. V was pared by 0 bases and J by 4 bases, with 5 bases between. The chain's CDR3 is CASSLGENQPQHF. CDR3 coding DNA: TGCGCCAGCAGCTTGGGAGAGAATCAGCCCCAGCATTTT.

In its sample, this clone was seen once. In nucleotides, the CDR3 is TGTGCCAGCAGCTTAGGGCCAGGGAATGGCTACACCTTC. It yields the protein CASSLGPGNGYTF. This chain joins TRBV7-3 and TRBJ1-2; TRBD1 is a possible D gene (5 bases). CDR3 length: 13 amino acids. V was cut by 2 bases and J by 6 bases, with 10 bases left in between. Germline CDR1 is SGHTA and CDR2 is FQGTGA.

This sequence joins TRBV6-6 and TRBJ2-7; 10 nucleotides line up with TRBD1. The CDR3 has 16 residues. The J segment lost 2 bases and the V segment lost 5 bases, leaving 9 bases of the junction unmatched. Germline V gene lookup returns CDR1 MNHNY and CDR2 SVGAGI (reference sequence). CDR3 sequence (DNA): TGTGCCAGCAGTCTTGACCGGGACAGGGGTACCTACGAGCAGTACTTC. Translated, it gives CASSLDRDRGTYEQYF.

CDR3 sequence: CASSLESAYEQYF. CDR3 in DNA: TGCGCCAGCAGCTTGGAAAGCGCCTACGAGCAGTACTTC. The chain has TRBV5-1 and TRBJ2-7; the D is unclear. V was pared by 0 bases and J by 2 bases, with 6 bases between. Germline assignment: CDR1 SGHRS and CDR2 YFSETQ. The CDR3 is made up of 13 amino acids.

For this clone: Within the sample, other DNA sequences also encode this same CDR3. This chain uses TRBV10-3 with TRBJ1-5, with TRBD1 as a possible D gene (5 bases). Per the germline V gene, CDR1 is ENHRY and CDR2 is SYGVKD. The CDR3 runs to 13 residues. The V gene lost 11 bases and the J gene lost 3 bases, with 14 bases spanning the gap. This chain's CDR3 is CAASGGFNQPQHF. The CDR3 DNA is TGTGCCGCCTCCGGGGGTTTCAATCAGCCCCAGCATTTT.

The genes are TRBV7-3 and TRBJ2-7, with TRBD1 matching 9 bases. With V trimmed by 6 bases and J by 7 bases, 7 bases remained unmatched. The CDR3 runs 13 residues. The germline gives CDR1 SGHTA, CDR2 FQGTGA. CDR3 region: CASSWDRAGEQYF. Here the CDR3 DNA reads TGTGCCAGCAGTTGGGACAGGGCAGGGGAGCAGTACTTC.

The chain carries TRBV19 and TRBJ1-5; the D gene is possibly TRBD1 (6 bases). CDR1 is LNHDA and CDR2 is SQIVND in the germline V gene (reference sequence). V lost 1 base to trimming and J lost 2 bases, with 15 bases between them. The CDR3 loop spans 17 amino acids. DNA for the CDR3: TGTGCCAGTAGTATAGCCAGACAGGCGGTGGGCAATCAGCCCCAGCATTTT. It codes for CASSIARQAVGNQPQHF. The whole variable domain, filled in from reference TRBV19 and TRBJ1-5, reads DGGITQSPKYLFRKEGQNVTLSCEQNLNHDAMYWYRQDPGQGLRLIYYSQIVNDFQKGDIAEGYSVSREKKESFPLTVTSAQKNPTAFYLCASSIARQAVGNQPQHFGDGTRLSIL.

V usage is TRBV5-1 and J usage is TRBJ2-5, with 8 bases matching TRBD1. V trimming: 4 bases; J trimming: 3 bases; junction bases outside the gene matches: 5. Looked up from germline, CDR1 is SGHRS and CDR2 is YFSETQ. The CDR3 runs 14 residues. As DNA, the CDR3 is TGCGCCAGCAGCGCCCACAGGGGGGAAGAGACCCAGTACTTC. Protein product: CASSAHRGEETQYF.

V is TRBV19 and J is TRBJ1-5; the match to TRBD1 covers 7 bases. Trimming cost V 6 bases and J 0 bases; bases outside gene matches: 11. CDR3 length: 17 residues. Looked up from germline, CDR1 is LNHDA and CDR2 is SQIVND (reference sequence). CDR3 amino acids: CASRLQGNDGSNQPQHF. CDR3 coding DNA: TGTGCCAGTAGGCTACAGGGGAATGATGGTAGCAATCAGCCCCAGCATTTT.

The chain recombines TRBV7-2 with TRBJ1-5, with unresolved D. This CDR3 spans 14 amino acids. V was trimmed by 5 bases and J by 1 base, leaving 9 bases between them. Germline CDR1 and CDR2: SGHTA and FQGNSA. The CDR3 sequence: CASSPYGSNQPQHF. In DNA form, the CDR3 reads TGTGCCAGCAGCCCCTACGGGAGCAATCAGCCCCAGCATTTT.

In this sample, this clone is medium-sized. The rearrangement uses TRBV18 and TRBJ1-1; tentative D call: TRBD1 (5 bases). V lost 8 bases to trimming and J lost 5 bases, with 18 bases between them. CDR3 length: 14 amino acids. Germline-derived CDR1 and CDR2 are KGHSH and LQKENI. CDR3 in amino acids: CASLQAQGKTEAFF. The CDR3 DNA reads as TGTGCCAGCCTTCAAGCGCAGGGAAAAACTGAAGCTTTCTTT.

V and J are TRBV5-1 and TRBJ1-1; no reliable D call. The CDR3 runs to 14 residues. V lost 5 bases and J lost 2, with 13 bases in between. Germline CDR1 reads SGHRS; CDR2 reads YFSETQ. The CDR3 nucleotides read TGCGCCAGCAGACCGGCGTCGGGAAACACTGAAGCTTTCTTT. This encodes CASRPASGNTEAFF.

The chain carries TRBV4-1 and TRBJ2-7; D may be TRBD2 (7 bases). Germline CDR1 MGHRA, CDR2 YSYEKL. The CDR3 loop spans 15 amino acids. Deletions cut 2 bases from V and 5 bases from J, with 16 bases between. CDR3 loop: CASSQRGSGVDEQYF. The CDR3 DNA sequence: TGCGCCAGCAGCCAAAGGGGGAGCGGGGTGGACGAGCAGTACTTC.

The rearrangement joins TRBV7-2 to TRBJ2-3; D ambiguous. CDR1 SGHTA and CDR2 FQGNSA come from the germline V gene. The CDR3 sequence is 11 residues long. Trimming took 11 bases from V and 5 from J, leaving 11 bases between them. The CDR3 protein is CAEAGRDTQYF. The DNA for the CDR3 is TGTGCCGAAGCAGGCAGAGATACGCAGTATTTT.

The chain joins TRBV6-6 to TRBJ1-1, with 9 bases matching TRBD1. Looked up from germline, CDR1 is MNHNY and CDR2 is SVGAGI (reference sequence). Losses at the gene ends were 3 bases for V and 0 bases for J; bases not matched to a gene: 5. The CDR3 has 16 amino acids. CDR3 loop: CASSYAGTGMNTEAFF. CDR3 bases: TGTGCCAGCAGTTATGCGGGGACAGGGATGAACACTGAAGCTTTCTTT.

This clone was found a few times. The gene calls are TRBV7-9 and TRBJ2-7, with 8 bases matching TRBD2. Germline V lookup: CDR1 SEHNR, CDR2 FQNEAQ (reference sequence). The CDR3 totals 14 residues. V lost 2 bases and J lost 2; bases outside the gene matches: 2. CDR3 coding DNA: TGTGCCAGCAGCTTACGGGAGGGTACCTACGAGCAGTACTTC. This encodes CASSLREGTYEQYF.

This clone has only a few counts. The CDR3 reads CASSFRNYGYTF. The CDR3 DNA follows: TGTGCCAGCAGTTTCAGGAACTATGGCTACACCTTC. The rearrangement uses TRBV28 and TRBJ1-2; no clear D. The CDR3 runs 12 residues. Germline CDR1 reads MDHEN; CDR2 reads SYDVKM. Deletions cut 3 bases from V and 2 bases from J, with 4 bases between.

Only one count was recorded for this clone. The chain combines TRBV5-1 with TRBJ2-7; the match to TRBD1 covers 8 bases. The ends lost 2 bases at V and 3 bases at J; junction bases unmatched: 13. Per germline, CDR1 SGHRS and CDR2 YFSETQ. This CDR3 has 17 amino acids. For the CDR3, the DNA is TGCGCCAGCAGCTTTAGGTCTGGACAGGGTGAAGTCTACGAGCAGTACTTC. This translates into CASSFRSGQGEVYEQYF.